Shown below are 21 T cell receptor beta chains from a single sample sequenced in a study of T cells in severe cutaneous drug reactions. The patients sequenced had a carbamazepine-induced Stevens-Johnson syndrome or toxic epidermal necrolysis reaction. TCR subtype-specific primers in iRepertoire multiplex PCR prepared libraries for bulk and single-cell sequencing. TCRdb reanalyzed the multiplex PCR reads, giving one entry per CDR3 protein sequence and no DNA. The sample shows more than 20,000 distinct CDR3 sequences, and 7.5% sits with its ten largest clones. The sample consisted of PBMCs. The receptors come from a human donor with toxic epidermal necrolysis, a severe cutaneous drug reaction.

V usage is TRBV25-1 and J usage is TRBJ2-3. Germline loops: CDR1 MGHDK, CDR2 SYGVNS. This CDR3 comprises 13 residues. Here the CDR3 reads CASSVADGDTQYF.

The chain uses TRBV27 and TRBJ1-1; without DNA, the TCRdb call of TRBD1 cannot be checked. In germline, CDR1 is MNHEY, CDR2 SMNVEV (reference sequence). The CDR3 extends over 14 amino acids. The CDR3 sequence: CASSPPGVRDEAFF.

CDR3: CASSLARDKPYEQYF. This chain connects TRBV7-8 to TRBJ2-7; the TRBD1 assignment by TCRdb is unverifiable without DNA. The CDR3 extends over 15 amino acids. Germline V gene sequence: CDR1 SGHVS, CDR2 FQNEAQ.

This chain connects TRBV4-2 to TRBJ2-3. Germline V lookup: CDR1 LGHNA, CDR2 YNFKEQ. CDR3 length equals 12 residues. The CDR3 loop reads CASSQYTDTQYF.

The rearrangement links TRBV10-3 to TRBJ2-7; there is no DNA to check the TCRdb D call of TRBD1. The CDR3 is 15 residues long. Germline loops: CDR1 ENHRY, CDR2 SYGVKD. CDR3 sequence reads: CAISPDRGGSYEQYF.

The chain carries TRBV18 and TRBJ2-2. CDR1 and CDR2 (germline): KGHSH, LQKENI. The CDR3 length is 13 residues. The CDR3 sequence: CASSPPGSGELFF.

The J gene is TRBJ2-1, the V gene TRBV10-3; TCRdb gives TRBD1 as the D gene, but with no DNA this cannot be confirmed. The germline gives CDR1 ENHRY, CDR2 SYGVKD. This CDR3 contains 16 residues. CDR3 residues: CAISEERTGGGNEQFF.

The V and J genes are TRBV19 and TRBJ1-2; no DNA is available, so the TRBD1 call from TCRdb remains unchecked. The CDR3 has 14 amino acids. Germline CDR1 reads LNHDA; CDR2 reads SQIVND (reference sequence). CDR3 residues: CASSNLRQGHGYTF.

Frequency places this clonotype as medium-sized. This chain uses TRBV2 with TRBJ1-5. The CDR3 spans 16 residues. Germline V gene lookup returns CDR1 SNHLY and CDR2 FYNNEI. The CDR3 spells CASSEWGGYSNQPQHF.

The rearrangement joins TRBV14 to TRBJ2-7; lacking DNA, the TRBD2 call made by TCRdb goes unchecked. Germline V lookup: CDR1 SGHDN, CDR2 FVKESK. The CDR3 is 17 residues long. The CDR3 region is CASSQDPSGSFIHEQYF. Looking up the rest from reference TRBV14 and TRBJ2-7 gives the full variable domain: EAGVTQFPSHSVIEKGQTVTLRCDPISGHDNLYWYRRVMGKEIKFLLHFVKESKQDESGMPNNRFLAERTGGTYSTLKVQPAELEDSGVYFCASSQDPSGSFIHEQYFGPGTRLTVT.

The chain is built from TRBV7-9 and TRBJ2-7; as DNA is missing, the TRBD2 call by TCRdb cannot be tested. The germline V gene has CDR1 SEHNR and CDR2 FQNEAQ (reference sequence). CDR3 length: 14 amino acids. The CDR3 here is CASSSSGLPYEQYF.

The chain carries TRBV18 and TRBJ1-1; without DNA, the TCRdb call of TRBD1 cannot be checked. From germline, CDR1 is KGHSH and CDR2 LQKENI. The CDR3 length is 14 residues. CDR3 residues: CASSSGTENTEAFF.

CDR3 sequence reads: CSVTNTGPEGYTF. V is TRBV29-1 and J is TRBJ1-2. CDR3 size: 13 residues. CDR1 is SQVTM and CDR2 is ANQGSEA in the germline V gene.

This rearrangement joins TRBV28 to TRBJ2-7. Germline V CDR1 and CDR2: MDHEN, SYDVKM. The CDR3 has 15 residues. The CDR3: CASSHTTSRTYEQYF. Full variable domain (outside the CDR3, taken from reference TRBV28 and TRBJ2-7): DVKVTQSSRYLVKRTGEKVFLECVQDMDHENMFWYRQDPGLGLRLIYFSYDVKMKEKGDIPEGYSVSREKKERFSLILESASTNQTSMYLCASSHTTSRTYEQYFGPGTRLTVT.

V usage is TRBV6-2 or TRBV6-3 and J usage is TRBJ2-7; there is no DNA to check the TCRdb D call of TRBD1. The length of the CDR3 is 16 residues. Germline V gene lookup returns CDR1 MNHEY and CDR2 SVGEGT. The CDR3 loop is CASSRIPGQGAYEQYF.

This rearrangement joins TRBV4-3 to TRBJ2-3. CDR1 is LGHNA and CDR2 is YSLEER in the germline V gene. This CDR3 is built from 13 residues. The CDR3 protein is CASSQDPGDTQYF.

V gene TRBV10-3 combines with J gene TRBJ2-3; TCRdb indicates TRBD2, and absent DNA this call remains unverified. Germline V gene data show CDR1 as ENHRY and CDR2 as SYGVKD. The CDR3 is made up of 16 amino acids. The CDR3 is CAIGGGEGRATDTQYF.

The chain carries TRBV4-1 and TRBJ2-1. The germline V gene has CDR1 MGHRA and CDR2 YSYEKL. The CDR3 runs 15 residues. CDR3 residues: CASSPPASSYNEQFF.

Measured by frequency, this clonotype is medium-sized. The chain employs TRBV6-5 and TRBJ2-1; absent DNA, TCRdb's TRBD2 call cannot be checked. The CDR3 spans 14 residues. Looked up from germline, CDR1 is MNHEY and CDR2 is SVGAGI. The CDR3 spells CATIAGAVYNEQFF.

The chain carries TRBV29-1 and TRBJ2-7; the D call from TCRdb, TRBD2, cannot be confirmed without DNA. CDR1 and CDR2 (germline): SQVTM, ANQGSEA. There are 13 residues in the CDR3. CDR3 sequence reads: CSVSGVRYYEQYF.

The chain carries TRBV4-1 and TRBJ2-1. Germline assignment: CDR1 MGHRA and CDR2 YSYEKL. The CDR3 extends over 13 amino acids. The CDR3 loop reads CASSQSRYNEQFF.